The 8 T cell receptor beta chains below were found in one sample sequenced in a study of blood T cell repertoires in COVID-19. The repertoire was sequenced with immunoSEQ multiplex PCR; TCRdb's copy has only in-frame clones and lacks some. In the table there are 540,000 or so clones, 85% to 90% of which are singletons. The sequencing sample was made of peripheral blood. The receptors stem from a woman aged 45-59 years with COVID-19, enrolled during active disease.

The CDR3 here is CSAGQRADTQYF. CDR3 coding DNA: TGCAGCGCCGGACAGAGGGCAGATACGCAGTATTTT. The J gene is TRBJ2-3, the V gene TRBV29-1, with a possible D match to TRBD1 (6 bases). Germline V gives CDR1 SQVTM, CDR2 ANQGSEA. V shed 7 bases and J shed 4 bases, with 12 bases lying between them. The CDR3 loop spans 12 amino acids.

This rearrangement joins TRBV29-1 to TRBJ2-2, with TRBD2 as a possible D gene (5 bases). In germline, CDR1 is SQVTM, CDR2 ANQGSEA. The CDR3 covers 12 residues. V shed 7 bases and J shed 3 bases, with 9 bases lying between them. The DNA for the CDR3 is TGCAGCGCCATGAGGGACACCGGGGAGCTGTTTTTT. This translates into CSAMRDTGELFF.

The CDR3 region is CASSLNPGGGGTDTQYF. CDR3 sequence (DNA): TGTGCCAGCAGTTTAAACCCTGGGGGCGGGGGGACAGATACGCAGTATTTT. This chain connects TRBV28 to TRBJ2-3, with 8 bases lining up with TRBD2. The CDR3 is 17 amino acids. Per the germline V gene, CDR1 is MDHEN and CDR2 is SYDVKM. The ends lost 2 bases at V and 3 bases at J; junction bases unmatched: 10.

The chain uses TRBV2 and TRBJ1-4; 8 nucleotides line up with TRBD1. The CDR3 is made up of 14 amino acids. With 6 bases clipped from V and 6 bases from J, the junction kept 6 bases outside the gene matches. Germline lookup yields CDR1 SNHLY and CDR2 FYNNEI. Written as DNA, the CDR3 is TGTGCCAGCAGCCCGGGACAGGACTATGAAAAACTGTTTTTT. It codes for CASSPGQDYEKLFF. Complete variable domain (other parts from reference TRBV2 and TRBJ1-4): EPEVTQTPSHQVTQMGQEVILRCVPISNHLYFYWYRQILGQKVEFLVSFYNNEISEKSEIFDDQFSVERPDGSNFTLKIRSTKLEDSAMYFCASSPGQDYEKLFFGSGTQLSVL.

The gene calls are TRBV29-1 and TRBJ2-1, with 9 positions matching TRBD1. V shed 7 bases and J 10 bases; nucleotides not matched to a gene: 5. CDR1 is SQVTM, CDR2 ANQGSEA, per germline. The CDR3 loop spans 11 amino acids. CDR3 loop: CSAYTGGEQFF. CDR3 coding DNA: TGCAGCGCCTACACAGGGGGCGAGCAGTTCTTC.

The chain uses TRBV19 and TRBJ2-7; 7 bases align to TRBD2. CDR3 length equals 13 residues. Germline V gene data show CDR1 as LNHDA and CDR2 as SQIVND (reference sequence). V was pared by 1 base and J by 3 bases, with 0 bases of the junction left unmatched. Written as DNA, the CDR3 is TGTGCCAGTAGTATAGTAGCGGGCTACGAGCAGTACTTC. Translating it yields CASSIVAGYEQYF.

The chain carries TRBV7-6 and TRBJ1-4; TRBD1 aligns across 9 bases. The CDR3 covers 15 residues. Losses at the gene ends were 0 bases for V and 6 bases for J; bases not matched to a gene: 2. From germline, CDR1 is SGHVS and CDR2 FNYEAQ. The DNA of the CDR3 is TGTGCCAGCAGCTTAGCCGGACAGGGGTATGAAAAACTGTTTTTT. This sequence encodes CASSLAGQGYEKLFF.

The chain couples TRBV27 to TRBJ1-2; 8 nucleotides align to TRBD1. CDR3 length equals 13 residues. Germline CDR1 and CDR2: MNHEY and SMNVEV (reference sequence). V shed 5 bases, J shed 8 bases, and the junction held 7 bases outside the gene matches. In nucleotides, the CDR3 is TGTGCCAGCAGTGGACAGGGTGGGTGGGGCTACACCTTC. This sequence encodes CASSGQGGWGYTF.